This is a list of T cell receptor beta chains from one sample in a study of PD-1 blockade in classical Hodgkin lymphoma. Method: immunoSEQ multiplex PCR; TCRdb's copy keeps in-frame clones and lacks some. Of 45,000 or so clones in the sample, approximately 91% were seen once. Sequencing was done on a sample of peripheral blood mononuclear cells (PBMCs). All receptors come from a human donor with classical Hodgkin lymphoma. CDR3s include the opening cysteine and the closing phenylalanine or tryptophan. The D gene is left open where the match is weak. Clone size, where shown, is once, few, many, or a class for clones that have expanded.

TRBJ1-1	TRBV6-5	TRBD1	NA	TGTGCCAGCAGTTACCGACAGGGCATTGAAGCTTTCTTT	CASSYRQGIEAFF
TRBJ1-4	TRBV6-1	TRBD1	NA	TGTGCCAGCACCAAGGACAGGGTCGGGGAAAAACTGTTTTTT	CASTKDRVGEKLFF
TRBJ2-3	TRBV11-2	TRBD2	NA	TGTGCCAGCATGGGTTTTGAGGTCCGGCAGGGAGGGTCCGGAGATACGCAGTATTTT	CASMGFEVRQGGSGDTQYF
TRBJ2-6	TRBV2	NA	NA	TGTGCCAGCAGGAGAATGATTACCGTACAAAGTCGGGCCAACGTCCTGACTTTC	CASRRMITVQSRANVLTF
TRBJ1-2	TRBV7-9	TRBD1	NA	TGTGCCAGCAGCGAGACAGGGCCTCAGCAAGGCTACACCTTC	CASSETGPQQGYTF
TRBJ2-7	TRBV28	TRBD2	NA	TGTGCCAGCAGCCTTAGCGGGGCGCGGGCCTACGAGCAGTACTTC	CASSLSGARAYEQYF
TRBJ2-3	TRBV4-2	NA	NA	TGTGCCAGCAGCCAAGAGGGGGGGCAGGCAGATACGCAGTATTTT	CASSQEGGQADTQYF
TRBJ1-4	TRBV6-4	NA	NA	TGTGCCAGCAGTGAGAACCGGGCCCGCCTAAAGAATGAAAAACTGTTTTTT	CASSENRARLKNEKLFF
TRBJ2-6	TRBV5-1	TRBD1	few	TGCGCCAGCAGCTTGTGGGGGACAGGGGACTCTGGGGCCAACGTCCTGACTTTC	CASSLWGTGDSGANVLTF
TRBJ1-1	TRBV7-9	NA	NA	TGTGCCAGCAGCATAACTAGGGACCTCGAGGGAGCTTTCTTT	CASSITRDLEGAFF
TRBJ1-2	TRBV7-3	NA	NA	TGTGCCAGCAGCCAAGTAGGGGAGTATGGCTACACCTTC	CASSQVGEYGYTF
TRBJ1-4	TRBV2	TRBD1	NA	TGTGCCAGCAGACCCAGGACAGGGGGTAATGAAAAACTGTTTTTT	CASRPRTGGNEKLFF
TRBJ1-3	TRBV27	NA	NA	TGTGCCAGCACGACCCGCGGAGGGGCGGATGGAAACACCATATATTTT	CASTTRGGADGNTIYF
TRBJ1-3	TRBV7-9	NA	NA	TGTGCCAGCAGCCCTTTCACTAGCTCTGGAAACACCATATATTTT	CASSPFTSSGNTIYF
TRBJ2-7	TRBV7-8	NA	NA	TGTGCCAGCAGCTTTAGGGCCAATGGGGTGGGCATCGGAGCGGCCTCCTACGAGCAGTACTTC	CASSFRANGVGIGAASYEQYF
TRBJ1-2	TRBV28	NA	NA	TGTGCCAGCAGTCTCCGTGGAGGGGCGGGCTATGGCTACACCTTC	CASSLRGGAGYGYTF
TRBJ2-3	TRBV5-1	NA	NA	TGCGCCAGCAGCCTGAAACCGCCGACAAGACCAAGCACAGATACGCAGTATTTT	CASSLKPPTRPSTDTQYF
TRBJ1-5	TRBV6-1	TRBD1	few	TGTGCCAGCGGCCTCGACAGGGGTGGCGATCAGCCCCAGCATTTT	CASGLDRGGDQPQHF
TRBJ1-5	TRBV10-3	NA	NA	TGTGCCATCAGTGAGTTAACAGGTCAGCCCCAGCATTTT	CAISELTGQPQHF
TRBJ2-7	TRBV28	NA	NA	TGTGCCAGCAGTTCCCCTGATGAGGGGTACCCCTCCTACGAGCAGTACTTC	CASSSPDEGYPSYEQYF
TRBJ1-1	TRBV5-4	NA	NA	TGTGCCAGCAGCCAAGACAGGAGGAACACTGAAGCTTTCTTT	CASSQDRRNTEAFF
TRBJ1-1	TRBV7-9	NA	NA	TGTGCCAGCAGCTTACAGGGCGGGATGGCCACTGAAGCTTTCTTT	CASSLQGGMATEAFF
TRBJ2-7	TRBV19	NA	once	TGTGCCAGTAGTATAGATCGAAAGTTCTCCTACGAGCAGTACTTC	CASSIDRKFSYEQYF
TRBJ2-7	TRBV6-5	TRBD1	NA	TGTGCCAGCAGGGGGACAGGGAGCTACGAGCAGTACTTC	CASRGTGSYEQYF
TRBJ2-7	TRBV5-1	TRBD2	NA	TGCGCCAGCAGCGAGGGACTAGCGGGCGGCGAGCAGTACTTC	CASSEGLAGGEQYF
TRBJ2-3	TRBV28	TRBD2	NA	TGTGCCAGCAGTTTATTCCGGGGGGGCTTCACAGATACGCAGTATTTT	CASSLFRGGFTDTQYF
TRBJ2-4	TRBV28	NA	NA	TGTGCCAGCATGTCTCCCCTTCCGGGGGCGGGCGGCATTCAGTACTTC	CASMSPLPGAGGIQYF
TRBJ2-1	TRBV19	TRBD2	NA	TGTGCCAGTCAGCTAGCGGGAGGGCCGAGTGAGCAGTTCTTC	CASQLAGGPSEQFF
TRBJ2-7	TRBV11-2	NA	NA	TGTGCCAGCAGCTTAGATCTCAGCGAGCAGTACTTC	CASSLDLSEQYF
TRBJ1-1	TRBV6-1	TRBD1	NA	TGTGCCAGCAGTGAGACAGGGGGCGGCAACACTGAAGCTTTCTTT	CASSETGGGNTEAFF
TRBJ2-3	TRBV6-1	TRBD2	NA	TGTGCCAGCAGTGAAAAAGCGGGAGGGCCAGATACGCAGTATTTT	CASSEKAGGPDTQYF
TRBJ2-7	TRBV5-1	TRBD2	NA	TGCGCCAGCAGCACCCGACTAGCGGGACCGTACGAGCAGTACTTC	CASSTRLAGPYEQYF
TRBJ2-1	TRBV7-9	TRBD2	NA	TGTGCCAGCAGTCCCCTTGGGACTAGCGGGAGTGTTGAGCAGTTCTTC	CASSPLGTSGSVEQFF
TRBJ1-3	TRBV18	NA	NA	TGTGCCAGCTCACCATGGGGGGGCTCTGGAAACACCATATATTTT	CASSPWGGSGNTIYF
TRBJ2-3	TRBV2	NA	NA	TGTGCCAGCGACGTCACAGATACGCAGTATTTT	CASDVTDTQYF
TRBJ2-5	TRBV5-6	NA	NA	TGTGCCAGCAGTCGGAGTGAGACCCAGTACTTC	CASSRSETQYF
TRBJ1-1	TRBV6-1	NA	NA	TGTGCCAGCAGTTGGGGACAGAACACTGAAGCTTTCTTT	CASSWGQNTEAFF
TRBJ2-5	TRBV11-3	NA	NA	TGTGCCAGCAGCTTAGATGGAGGTCTCCAGTACTTC	CASSLDGGLQYF
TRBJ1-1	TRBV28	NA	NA	TGTGCCAGCAGTGGGGTAATGACTGAAGCTTTCTTT	CASSGVMTEAFF
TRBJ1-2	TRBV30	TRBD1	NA	TGTGCCTGGAGTTATGGGACAGGGGGCGGCTACACCTTC	CAWSYGTGGGYTF
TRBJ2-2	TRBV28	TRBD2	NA	TGTGCCAGCACCCCGGGACTAGCGGGTACCGGGGAGCTGTTTTTT	CASTPGLAGTGELFF
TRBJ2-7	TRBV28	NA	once	TGTGCCAGCAGTCCGCCCGGCGCCTACGAGCAGTACTTC	CASSPPGAYEQYF
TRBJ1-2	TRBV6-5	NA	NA	TGTGCCAGCAGGGGGGGAGTTTATGGCTACACCTTC	CASRGGVYGYTF
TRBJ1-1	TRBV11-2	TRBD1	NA	TGTGCCAGCAGCTTAGGGGACAGGGTCCCCACTGAAGCTTTCTTT	CASSLGDRVPTEAFF
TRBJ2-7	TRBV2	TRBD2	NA	TGTGCCAGCATCATGGGGAGACTAGCGGTCTACGAGCAGTACTTC	CASIMGRLAVYEQYF
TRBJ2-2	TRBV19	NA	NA	TGTGCCAGTAGTAGGCGGGCCGCCGGGGAGCTGTTTTTT	CASSRRAAGELFF